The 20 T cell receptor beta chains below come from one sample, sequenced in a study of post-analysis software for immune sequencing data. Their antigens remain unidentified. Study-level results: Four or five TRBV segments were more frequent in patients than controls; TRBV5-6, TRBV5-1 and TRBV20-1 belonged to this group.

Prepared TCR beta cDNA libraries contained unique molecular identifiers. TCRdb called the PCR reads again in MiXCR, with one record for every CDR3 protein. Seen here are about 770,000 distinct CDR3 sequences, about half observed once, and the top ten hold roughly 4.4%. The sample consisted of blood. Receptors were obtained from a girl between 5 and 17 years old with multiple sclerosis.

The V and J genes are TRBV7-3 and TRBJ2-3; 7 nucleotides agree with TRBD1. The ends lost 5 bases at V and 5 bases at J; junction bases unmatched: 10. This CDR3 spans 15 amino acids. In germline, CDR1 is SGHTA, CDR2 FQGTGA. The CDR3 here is CASSPGQMGGDTQYF. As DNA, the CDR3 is TGTGCCAGCAGCCCGGGACAGATGGGTGGAGATACGCAGTATTTT.

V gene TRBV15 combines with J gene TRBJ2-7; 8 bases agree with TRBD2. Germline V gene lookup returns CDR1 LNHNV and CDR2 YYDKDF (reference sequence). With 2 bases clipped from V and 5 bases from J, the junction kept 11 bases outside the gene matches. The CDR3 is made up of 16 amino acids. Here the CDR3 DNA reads TGTGCCACCAGCAGATCCCGAGCGGGAGCTGGCCACGAGCAGTACTTC. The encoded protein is CATSRSRAGAGHEQYF. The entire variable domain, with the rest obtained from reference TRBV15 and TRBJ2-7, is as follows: DAMVIQNPRYQVTQFGKPVTLSCSQTLNHNVMYWYQQKSSQAPKLLFHYYDKDFNNEADTPDNFQSRRPNTSFCFLDIRSPGLGDTAMYLCATSRSRAGAGHEQYFGPGTRLTVT.

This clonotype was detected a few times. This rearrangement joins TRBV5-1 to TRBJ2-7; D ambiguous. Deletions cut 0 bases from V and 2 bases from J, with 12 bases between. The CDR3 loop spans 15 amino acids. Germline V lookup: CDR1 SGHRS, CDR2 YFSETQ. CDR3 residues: CASSLETLSPYEQYF. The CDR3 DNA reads TGCGCCAGCAGCTTGGAAACCCTTTCCCCCTACGAGCAGTACTTC.

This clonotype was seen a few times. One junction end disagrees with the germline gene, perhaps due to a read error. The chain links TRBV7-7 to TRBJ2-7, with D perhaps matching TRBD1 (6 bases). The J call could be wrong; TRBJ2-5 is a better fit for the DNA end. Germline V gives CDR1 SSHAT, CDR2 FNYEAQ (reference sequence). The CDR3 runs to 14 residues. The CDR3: CASSLDTQGETQYF. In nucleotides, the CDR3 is TGTGCTAGCAGCTTAGATACTCAGGGGGAGACCCAGTACTTC.

The CDR3 spells CASSFSLYEQYF. The CDR3 DNA reads TGTGCCAGCAGTTTTTCCCTCTACGAGCAGTACTTC. The chain recombines TRBV12-3 or TRBV12-4 with TRBJ2-7; D gene unclear. V lost 3 bases to trimming and J lost 3 bases, with 6 bases between them. The CDR3 extends over 12 amino acids.

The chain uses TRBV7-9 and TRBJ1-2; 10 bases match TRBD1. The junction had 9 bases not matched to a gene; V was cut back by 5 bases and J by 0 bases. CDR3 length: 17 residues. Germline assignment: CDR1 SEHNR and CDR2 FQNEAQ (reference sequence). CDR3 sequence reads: CASSLGQGDPANYGYTF. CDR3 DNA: TGTGCCAGCAGCCTCGGACAGGGGGACCCCGCTAACTATGGCTACACCTTC.

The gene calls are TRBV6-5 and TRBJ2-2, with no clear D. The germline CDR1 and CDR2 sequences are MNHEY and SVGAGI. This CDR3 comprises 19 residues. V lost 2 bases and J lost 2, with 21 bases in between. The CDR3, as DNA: TGTGCCAGCAGTTACCTAACCCTAGAGAGGCGAGGAAACACCGGGGAGCTGTTTTTT. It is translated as CASSYLTLERRGNTGELFF.

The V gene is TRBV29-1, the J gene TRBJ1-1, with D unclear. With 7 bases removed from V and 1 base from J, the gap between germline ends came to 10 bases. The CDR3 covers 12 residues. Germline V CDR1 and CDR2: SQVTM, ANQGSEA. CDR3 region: CSGGRSNTEAFF. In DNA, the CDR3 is TGCAGCGGGGGTCGATCGAACACTGAAGCTTTCTTT.

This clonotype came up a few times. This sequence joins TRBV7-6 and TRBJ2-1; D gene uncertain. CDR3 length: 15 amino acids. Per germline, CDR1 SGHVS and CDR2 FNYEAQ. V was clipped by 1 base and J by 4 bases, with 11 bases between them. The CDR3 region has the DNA TGTGCCAGCAGCTTAGGGCTAAACCCGTACAATGAGCAGTTCTTC. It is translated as CASSLGLNPYNEQFF.

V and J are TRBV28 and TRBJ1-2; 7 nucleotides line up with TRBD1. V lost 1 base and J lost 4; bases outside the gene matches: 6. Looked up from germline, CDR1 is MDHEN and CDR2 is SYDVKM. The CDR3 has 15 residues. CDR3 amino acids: CASSLLRQGGYGYTF. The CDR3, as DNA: TGTGCCAGCAGTTTATTGAGACAGGGAGGCTATGGCTACACCTTC.

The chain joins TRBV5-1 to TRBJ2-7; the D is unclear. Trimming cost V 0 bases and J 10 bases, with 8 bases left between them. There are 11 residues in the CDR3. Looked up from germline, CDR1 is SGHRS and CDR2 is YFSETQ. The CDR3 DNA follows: TGCGCCAGCAGCTTGGACGGCCTACAGTACTTC. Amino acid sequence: CASSLDGLQYF. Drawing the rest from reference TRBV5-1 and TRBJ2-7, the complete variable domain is KAGVTQTPRYLIKTRGQQVTLSCSPISGHRSVSWYQQTPGQGLQFLFEYFSETQRNKGNFPGRFSGRQFSNSRSEMNVSTLELGDSALYLCASSLDGLQYFGPGTRLTVT.

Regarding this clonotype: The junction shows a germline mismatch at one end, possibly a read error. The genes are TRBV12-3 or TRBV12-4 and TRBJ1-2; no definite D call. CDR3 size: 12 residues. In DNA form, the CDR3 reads TGTGTCAGCACTCCAGGCCGAGGCGGCTACACCTTC. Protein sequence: CVSTPGRGGYTF.

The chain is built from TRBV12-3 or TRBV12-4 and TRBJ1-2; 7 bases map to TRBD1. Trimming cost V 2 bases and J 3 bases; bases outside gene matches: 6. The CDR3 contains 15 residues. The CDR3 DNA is TGTGCCAGCAGTTTAAAGGGGGCGGGGGACTATGGCTACACCTTC. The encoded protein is CASSLKGAGDYGYTF.

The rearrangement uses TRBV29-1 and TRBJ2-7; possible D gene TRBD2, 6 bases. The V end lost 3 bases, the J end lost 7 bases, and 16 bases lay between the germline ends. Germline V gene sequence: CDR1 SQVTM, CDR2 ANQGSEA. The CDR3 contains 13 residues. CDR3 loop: CSVEKLAINEQYF. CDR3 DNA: TGCAGCGTTGAGAAACTAGCAATCAATGAGCAGTACTTC.

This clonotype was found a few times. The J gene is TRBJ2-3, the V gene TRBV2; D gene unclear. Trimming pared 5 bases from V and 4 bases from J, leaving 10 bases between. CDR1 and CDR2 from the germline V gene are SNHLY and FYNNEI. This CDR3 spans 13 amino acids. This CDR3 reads CASSWASPDTQYF. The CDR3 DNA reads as TGTGCCAGCAGTTGGGCTAGTCCAGATACGCAGTATTTT.

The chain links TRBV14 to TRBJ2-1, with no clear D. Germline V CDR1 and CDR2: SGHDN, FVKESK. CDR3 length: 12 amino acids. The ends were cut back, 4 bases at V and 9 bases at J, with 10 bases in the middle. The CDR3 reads CASSPYRREQFF. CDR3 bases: TGTGCCAGCAGCCCCTATAGACGTGAGCAGTTCTTC.

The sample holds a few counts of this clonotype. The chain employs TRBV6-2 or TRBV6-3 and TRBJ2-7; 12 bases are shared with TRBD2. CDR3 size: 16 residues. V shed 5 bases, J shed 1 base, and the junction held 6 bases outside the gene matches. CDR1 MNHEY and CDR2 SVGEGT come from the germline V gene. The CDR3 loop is CASSLLAGGKSYEQYF. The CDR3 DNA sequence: TGTGCCAGCAGTCTACTAGCGGGAGGTAAATCCTACGAGCAGTACTTC.

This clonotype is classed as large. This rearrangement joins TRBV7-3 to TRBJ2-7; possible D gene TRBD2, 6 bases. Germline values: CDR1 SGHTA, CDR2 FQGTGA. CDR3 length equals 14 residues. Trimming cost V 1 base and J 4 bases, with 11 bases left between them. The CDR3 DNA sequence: TGTGCCAGCAGCTTAATCGCGGGAACGTACGAGCAGTACTTC. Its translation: CASSLIAGTYEQYF.

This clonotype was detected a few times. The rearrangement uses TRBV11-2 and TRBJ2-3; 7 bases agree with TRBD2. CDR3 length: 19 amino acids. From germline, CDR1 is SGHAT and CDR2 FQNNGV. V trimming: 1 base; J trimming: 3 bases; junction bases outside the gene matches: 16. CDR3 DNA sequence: TGTGCCAGCAGCTTAGTAAGGGGCCCAACTAGCGTGAAAACAGATACGCAGTATTTT. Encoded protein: CASSLVRGPTSVKTDTQYF.

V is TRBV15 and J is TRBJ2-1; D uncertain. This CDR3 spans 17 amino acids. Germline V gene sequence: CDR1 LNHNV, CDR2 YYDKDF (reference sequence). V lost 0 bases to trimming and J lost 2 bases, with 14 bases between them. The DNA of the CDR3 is TGTGCCACCAGCAGAGATGTAGGCCAGAGACCCTACAATGAGCAGTTCTTC. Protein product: CATSRDVGQRPYNEQFF.